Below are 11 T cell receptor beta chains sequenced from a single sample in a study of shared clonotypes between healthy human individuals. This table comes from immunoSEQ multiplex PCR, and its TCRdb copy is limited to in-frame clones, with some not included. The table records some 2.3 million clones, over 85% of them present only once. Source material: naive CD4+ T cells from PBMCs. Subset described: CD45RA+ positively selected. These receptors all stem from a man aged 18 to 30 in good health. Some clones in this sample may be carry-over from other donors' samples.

In DNA form, the CDR3 reads TGTGCCACCAGCAGTCGGCTAGCTTACGAGCAGTACTTC. Its protein product is CATSSRLAYEQYF. The J gene is TRBJ2-7, the V gene TRBV15, with TRBD2 as a possible D gene (5 bases). The CDR3 loop spans 13 amino acids. CDR1 is LNHNV, CDR2 YYDKDF, per germline (reference sequence). V was cut by 3 bases and J by 4 bases, with 10 bases left in between.

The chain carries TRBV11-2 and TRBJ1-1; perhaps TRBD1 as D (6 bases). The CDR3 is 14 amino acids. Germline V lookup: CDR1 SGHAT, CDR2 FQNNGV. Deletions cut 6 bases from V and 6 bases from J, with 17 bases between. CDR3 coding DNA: TGTGCCAGCAGTCGGGACATGCGGTCCGCTGAAGCTTTCTTT. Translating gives CASSRDMRSAEAFF.

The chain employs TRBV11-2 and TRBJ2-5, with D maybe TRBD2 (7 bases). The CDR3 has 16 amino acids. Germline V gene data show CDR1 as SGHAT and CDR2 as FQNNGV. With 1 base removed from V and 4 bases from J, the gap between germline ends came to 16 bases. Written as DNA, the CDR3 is TGTGCCAGCAGCTTAGTGTATCTGGCGGGGGCAGAGACCCAGTACTTC. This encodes CASSLVYLAGAETQYF.

The CDR3 loop reads CASSAPGPMNTEAFF. The CDR3 DNA follows: TGTGCCAGTAGTGCGCCAGGGCCGATGAACACTGAAGCTTTCTTT. The chain has TRBV19 and TRBJ1-1; D is possibly TRBD1 (5 bases). Germline CDR1 reads LNHDA; CDR2 reads SQIVND (reference sequence). V gave up 5 bases and J gave up 0 bases, with 13 bases separating them. The CDR3 runs 15 residues.

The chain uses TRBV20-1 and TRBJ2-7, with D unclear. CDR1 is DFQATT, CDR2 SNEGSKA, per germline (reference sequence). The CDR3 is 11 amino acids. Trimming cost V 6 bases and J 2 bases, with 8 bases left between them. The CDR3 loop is CSAARAYEQYF. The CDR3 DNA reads TGCAGTGCCGCACGGGCCTACGAGCAGTACTTC.

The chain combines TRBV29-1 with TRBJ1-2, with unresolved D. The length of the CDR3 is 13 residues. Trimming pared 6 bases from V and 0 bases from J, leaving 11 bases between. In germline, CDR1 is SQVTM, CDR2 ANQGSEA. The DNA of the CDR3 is TGCAGCGTCAACATTGGAGCTAACTATGGCTACACCTTC. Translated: CSVNIGANYGYTF.

CDR3 amino acids: CASSLASFGANVLTF. The CDR3 coding sequence is TGTGCCAGCAGCTTGGCCTCGTTCGGGGCCAACGTCCTGACTTTC. The chain combines TRBV5-4 with TRBJ2-6, with no clear D. The length of the CDR3 is 15 residues. Germline V lookup: CDR1 SGHNT, CDR2 YYREEE (reference sequence). Trimming stripped 0 bases from V and 4 bases from J, with 8 bases between.

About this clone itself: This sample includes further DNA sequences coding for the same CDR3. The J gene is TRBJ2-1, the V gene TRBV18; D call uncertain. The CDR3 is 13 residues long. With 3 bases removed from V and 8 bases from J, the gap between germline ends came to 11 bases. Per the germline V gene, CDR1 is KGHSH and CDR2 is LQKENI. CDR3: CASSPSGLDEQFF. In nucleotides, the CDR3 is TGTGCCAGCTCACCTTCGGGTCTGGATGAGCAGTTCTTC. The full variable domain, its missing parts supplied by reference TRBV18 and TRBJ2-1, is NAGVMQNPRHLVRRRGQEARLRCSPMKGHSHVYWYRQLPEEGLKFMVYLQKENIIDESGMPKERFSAEFPKEGPSILRIQQVVRGDSAAYFCASSPSGLDEQFFGPGTRLTVL.

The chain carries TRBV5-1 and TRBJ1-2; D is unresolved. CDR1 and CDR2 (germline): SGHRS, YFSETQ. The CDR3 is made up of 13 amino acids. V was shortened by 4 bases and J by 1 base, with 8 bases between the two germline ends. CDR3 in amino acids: CASSSQSNYGYTF. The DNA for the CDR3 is TGCGCCAGCAGCAGTCAGAGTAACTATGGCTACACCTTC.

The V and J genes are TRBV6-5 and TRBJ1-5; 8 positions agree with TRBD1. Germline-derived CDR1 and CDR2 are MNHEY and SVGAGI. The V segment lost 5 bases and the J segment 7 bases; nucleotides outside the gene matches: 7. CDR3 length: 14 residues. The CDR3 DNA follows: TGTGCCAGCAGTCTTGGACAGGGCCCCCAGCCCCAGCATTTT. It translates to CASSLGQGPQPQHF.

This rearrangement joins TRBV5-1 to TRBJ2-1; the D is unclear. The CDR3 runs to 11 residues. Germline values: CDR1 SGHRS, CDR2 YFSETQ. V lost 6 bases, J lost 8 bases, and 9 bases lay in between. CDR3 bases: TGCGCCAGCAAGTTATTCGATGAGCAGTTCTTC. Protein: CASKLFDEQFF.